This T cell receptor beta chain stems from a study of T-cell memory formation after mild COVID-19. At the level of the study: TCR clustering was largely donor specific. Study-level findings and limits: Second-wave clones reaching peak frequency on day 37 lacked confirmed SARS-CoV-2 specificity.

This clonotype appeared a few times. Its cognate antigen is unknown. With 6 bases removed from V and 6 bases from J, the gap between germline ends came to 15 bases. CDR3 size: 13 residues. Germline V lookup: CDR1 DFQATT, CDR2 SNEGSKA (reference sequence). TCRdb redid the calling of the 5' RACE reads with MiXCR, one entry per CDR3 protein. In the table there are 400,000 to 500,000 distinct CDR3 sequences, 20% of which are singletons. The clonotype comes from an adult woman who had mild COVID-19 (a few samples of this study predate the infection). Cell type and time point are not known. Sequenced input: PBMCs or a T cell subset sorted from them (not recorded which). The chain employs TRBV20-1 and TRBJ1-5; no firm D call. The DNA of the CDR3 is TGCAGTGCAGTAAAAGGGTTCGCTCAGCCCCAGCATTTT. Its protein is CSAVKGFAQPQHF.